Listed here are 10 T cell receptor beta chains from one sample, sequenced in a study of T cell changes during pregnancy in multiple sclerosis. TCRdb's table, derived via immunoSEQ multiplex PCR, lists solely in-frame clones and lacks some. This sample has approximately 59,000 clones, with around 93% found just once. This specimen consisted of CD4+ T cells from peripheral blood mononuclear cells, obtained before pregnancy. These receptors all stem from a female donor with multiple sclerosis, enrolled in a pregnancy study.

The chain recombines TRBV28 with TRBJ2-5; TRBD1 matches 8 bases. V lost 3 bases and J lost 2; bases outside the gene matches: 2. CDR3 length: 14 residues. CDR1 MDHEN and CDR2 SYDVKM come from the germline V gene. The CDR3 nucleotides read TGTGCCAGCAGTTTTACAGGGGGTCAAGAGACCCAGTACTTC. Translating it yields CASSFTGGQETQYF.

This chain connects TRBV4-2 to TRBJ2-1; a possible D gene is TRBD2 (5 bases). Germline-derived CDR1 and CDR2 are LGHNA and YNFKEQ. Trimming removed 1 base at V and 0 bases at J, with 19 bases between. The CDR3 spans 19 residues. The DNA for the CDR3 is TGTGCCAGCAGCCAAGTCAACCGGGAAAGTCCCCGCTCCTACAATGAGCAGTTCTTC. This sequence encodes CASSQVNRESPRSYNEQFF.

V is TRBV7-6 and J is TRBJ2-7, with 7 bases aligning to TRBD2. The germline V gene encodes CDR1 SGHVS and CDR2 FNYEAQ. Trimming took 2 bases from V and 3 from J; bases not matched to a gene: 13. The CDR3 has 17 amino acids. The CDR3 is CASSLSRGDPVDYEQYF. Written as DNA, the CDR3 is TGTGCCAGCAGCTTAAGTCGGGGGGACCCTGTGGACTACGAGCAGTACTTC.

The chain combines TRBV7-3 with TRBJ2-1; 8 nucleotides match TRBD2. The CDR3 sequence is 14 residues long. Germline CDR1 SGHTA, CDR2 FQGTGA. J was trimmed by 2 bases and V by 5 bases; bases with no gene match: 2. In DNA, the CDR3 is TGTGCCAGCAGCACAGCGGGAGCCTACAATGAGCAGTTCTTC. Its translation: CASSTAGAYNEQFF.

The chain couples TRBV7-9 to TRBJ1-1; D possibly corresponds to TRBD1 (6 bases). V was clipped by 6 bases and J by 1 base, with 9 bases between them. This CDR3 has 13 amino acids. CDR1 and CDR2 from the germline V gene are SEHNR and FQNEAQ (reference sequence). The chain's CDR3 is CASRTTGNTEAFF. In nucleotides, the CDR3 is TGTGCCAGCAGAACGACAGGGAACACTGAAGCTTTCTTT. Looking up the rest from reference TRBV7-9 and TRBJ1-1 gives the full variable domain: DTGVSQNPRHKITKRGQNVTFRCDPISEHNRLYWYRQTLGQGPEFLTYFQNEAQLEKSRLLSDRFSAERPKGSFSTLEIQRTEQGDSAMYLCASRTTGNTEAFFGQGTRLTVV.

CDR3 sequence (DNA): TGTGCCAGCAGTGTAGTGACAGGGTCTGGCTACACCTTC. Amino acid sequence: CASSVVTGSGYTF. The chain couples TRBV2 to TRBJ1-2, with TRBD1 matching 7 bases. Germline V gives CDR1 SNHLY, CDR2 FYNNEI. V gave up 4 bases and J gave up 7 bases; unmatched junction bases: 6. The CDR3 length is 13 residues.

This rearrangement joins TRBV7-2 to TRBJ2-1; 8 positions agree with TRBD1. The J segment lost 8 bases and the V segment lost 5 bases, leaving 2 bases of the junction unmatched. The CDR3 consists of 12 residues. Looked up from germline, CDR1 is SGHTA and CDR2 is FQGNSA. For the CDR3, the DNA is TGTGCCAGCAGCATGACAGGGGATGAGCAGTTCTTC. It codes for CASSMTGDEQFF.

V usage is TRBV7-2 and J usage is TRBJ1-3; the match to TRBD1 covers 9 bases. The CDR3 contains 17 residues. Trimming removed 5 bases from V and 1 base from J; junction bases left unmatched: 9. Germline V gene data show CDR1 as SGHTA and CDR2 as FQGNSA. The DNA of the CDR3 is TGTGCCAGCAGCCCCCGGGACAGGGTGTTGTCTGGAAACACCATATATTTT. It yields the protein CASSPRDRVLSGNTIYF.

The chain uses TRBV19 and TRBJ2-5, with 10 bases aligning to TRBD1. CDR3 length: 15 residues. V shed 7 bases and J 5 bases; nucleotides not matched to a gene: 10. From germline, CDR1 is LNHDA and CDR2 SQIVND (reference sequence). CDR3 bases: TGTGCCAGTAAGGTGCGGACAGGGGGGTTCGAGACCCAGTACTTC. This encodes CASKVRTGGFETQYF.

The V call is TRBV4-3, the J call TRBJ2-3; 8 nucleotides align to TRBD2. Germline CDR1 reads LGHNA; CDR2 reads YSLEER. With 6 bases clipped from V and 0 bases from J, the junction kept 5 bases outside the gene matches. The CDR3 length is 15 residues. This CDR3 reads CASSTLAASTDTQYF. The CDR3 bases are TGCGCCAGCAGTACACTAGCGGCAAGCACAGATACGCAGTATTTT.